This T cell receptor (beta chain) was recovered during a study of blood T cell repertoires in COVID-19. Sequenced by immunoSEQ multiplex PCR; TCRdb stores in-frame clones only, minus some. The table lists 200,000 or so clones, about 85% of them singletons, with 9.5% to 14% in the top ten. Recovered status in Cohort 3 required two negative PCRs, clearance, or symptom resolution. Sequenced: PBMCs or T cells enriched from blood (not recorded which). This clonotype originated in a young man who had recovered from COVID-19.

This CDR3 is CASSYFGGFTGELFF. The CDR3 DNA is TGTGCCAGCAGTTACTTCGGGGGTTTTACCGGGGAGCTGTTTTTT. The rearrangement links TRBV6-2 or TRBV6-3 to TRBJ2-2, with TRBD2 as a possible D gene (6 bases). Germline V gene sequence: CDR1 MNHEY, CDR2 SVGEGT. This CDR3 is built from 15 residues. V lost 1 base and J 5 bases, leaving 11 bases between the germline ends.